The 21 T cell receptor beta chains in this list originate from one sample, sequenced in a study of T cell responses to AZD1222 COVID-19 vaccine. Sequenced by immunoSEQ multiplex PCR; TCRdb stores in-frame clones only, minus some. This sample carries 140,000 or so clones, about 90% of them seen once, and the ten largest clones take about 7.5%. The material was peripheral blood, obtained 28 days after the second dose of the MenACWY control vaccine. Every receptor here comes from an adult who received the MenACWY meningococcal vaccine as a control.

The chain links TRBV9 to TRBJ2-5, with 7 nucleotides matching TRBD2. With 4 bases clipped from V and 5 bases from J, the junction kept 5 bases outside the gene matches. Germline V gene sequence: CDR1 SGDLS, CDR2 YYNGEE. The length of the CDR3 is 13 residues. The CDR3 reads CASSPAGEETQYF. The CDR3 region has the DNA TGTGCCAGCAGCCCCGCGGGGGAGGAGACCCAGTACTTC.

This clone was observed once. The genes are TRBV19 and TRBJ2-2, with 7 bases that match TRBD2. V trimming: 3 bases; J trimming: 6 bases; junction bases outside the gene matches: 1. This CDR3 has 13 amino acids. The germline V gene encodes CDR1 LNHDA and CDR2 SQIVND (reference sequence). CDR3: CASSMREPGELFF. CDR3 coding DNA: TGTGCCAGTAGTATGCGGGAGCCCGGGGAGCTGTTTTTT. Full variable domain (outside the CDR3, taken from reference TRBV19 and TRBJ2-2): DGGITQSPKYLFRKEGQNVTLSCEQNLNHDAMYWYRQDPGQGLRLIYYSQIVNDFQKGDIAEGYSVSREKKESFPLTVTSAQKNPTAFYLCASSMREPGELFFGEGSRLTVL.

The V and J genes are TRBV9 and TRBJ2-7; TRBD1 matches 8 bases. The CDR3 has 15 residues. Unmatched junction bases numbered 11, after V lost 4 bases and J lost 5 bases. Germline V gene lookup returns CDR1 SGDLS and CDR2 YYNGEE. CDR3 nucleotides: TGTGCCAGCAGCCCCTGGACAGGGAACGAGAACGAGCAGTACTTC. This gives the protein CASSPWTGNENEQYF.

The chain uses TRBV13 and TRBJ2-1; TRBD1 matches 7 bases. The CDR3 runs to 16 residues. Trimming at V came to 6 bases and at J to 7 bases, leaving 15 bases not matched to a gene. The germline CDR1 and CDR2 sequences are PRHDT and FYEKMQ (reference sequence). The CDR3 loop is CASSPTGVSGGNEQFF. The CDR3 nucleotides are TGTGCCAGCAGTCCTACAGGGGTTTCTGGTGGGAATGAGCAGTTCTTC.

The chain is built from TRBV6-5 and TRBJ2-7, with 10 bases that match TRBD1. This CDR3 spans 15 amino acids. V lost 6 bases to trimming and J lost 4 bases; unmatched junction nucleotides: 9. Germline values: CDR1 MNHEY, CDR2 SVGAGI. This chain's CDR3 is CASSLKRQGAYEQYF. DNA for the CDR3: TGTGCCAGCAGCCTGAAACGACAGGGGGCGTACGAGCAGTACTTC.

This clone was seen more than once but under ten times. The CDR3 here is CASRNSSYNEQFF. CDR3 coding DNA: TGTGCCAGCAGAAATAGCTCCTACAATGAGCAGTTCTTC. V gene TRBV7-2 combines with J gene TRBJ2-1; unclear D gene. The CDR3 covers 13 residues. Looked up from germline, CDR1 is SGHTA and CDR2 is FQGNSA. V dropped 6 bases and J dropped 0 bases, with 6 bases sitting between them.

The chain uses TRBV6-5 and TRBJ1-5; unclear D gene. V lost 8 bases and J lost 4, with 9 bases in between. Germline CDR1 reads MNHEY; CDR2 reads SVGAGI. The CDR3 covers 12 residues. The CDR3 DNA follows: TGTGCCAGCGGTCAGGCTAATCAGCCCCAGCATTTT. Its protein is CASGQANQPQHF.

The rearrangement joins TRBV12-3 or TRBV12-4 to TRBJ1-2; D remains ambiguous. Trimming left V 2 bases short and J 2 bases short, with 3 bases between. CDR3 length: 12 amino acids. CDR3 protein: CASSLTNYGYTF. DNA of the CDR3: TGTGCCAGCAGTTTAACGAACTATGGCTACACCTTC.

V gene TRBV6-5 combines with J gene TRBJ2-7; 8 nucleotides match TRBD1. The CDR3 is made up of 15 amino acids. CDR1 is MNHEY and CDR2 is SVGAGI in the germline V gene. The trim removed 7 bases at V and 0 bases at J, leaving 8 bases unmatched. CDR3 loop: CASKTSGGSSYEQYF. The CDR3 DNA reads TGTGCCAGCAAAACCTCAGGGGGCAGCTCCTACGAGCAGTACTTC.

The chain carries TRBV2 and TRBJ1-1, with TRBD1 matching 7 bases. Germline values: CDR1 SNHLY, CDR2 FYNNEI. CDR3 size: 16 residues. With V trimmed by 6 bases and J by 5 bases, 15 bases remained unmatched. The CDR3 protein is CASRPPVSGGRTEAFF. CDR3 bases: TGTGCCAGCAGGCCCCCAGTTTCAGGGGGTAGGACTGAAGCTTTCTTT.

The CDR3 DNA reads TGTGCCAGCAGCGCGGCCCCAGGGGACACCGGGGAGCTGTTTTTT. Protein sequence: CASSAAPGDTGELFF. J is TRBJ2-2 and V is TRBV7-9, with D possibly being TRBD1 (6 bases). The germline gives CDR1 SEHNR, CDR2 FQNEAQ (reference sequence). CDR3 length: 15 residues. Trimming removed 5 bases from V and 3 bases from J, with 13 bases in between. The full variable domain, in which reference TRBV7-9 and TRBJ2-2 provide the parts outside the CDR3, is DTGVSQNPRHKITKRGQNVTFRCDPISEHNRLYWYRQTLGQGPEFLTYFQNEAQLEKSRLLSDRFSAERPKGSFSTLEIQRTEQGDSAMYLCASSAAPGDTGELFFGEGSRLTVL.

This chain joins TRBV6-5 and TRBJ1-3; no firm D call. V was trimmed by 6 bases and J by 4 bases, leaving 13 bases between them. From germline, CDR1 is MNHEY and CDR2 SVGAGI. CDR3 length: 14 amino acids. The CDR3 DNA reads TGTGCCAGCAGGATGGGTGGGGTCGGAAACACCATATATTTT. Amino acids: CASRMGGVGNTIYF.

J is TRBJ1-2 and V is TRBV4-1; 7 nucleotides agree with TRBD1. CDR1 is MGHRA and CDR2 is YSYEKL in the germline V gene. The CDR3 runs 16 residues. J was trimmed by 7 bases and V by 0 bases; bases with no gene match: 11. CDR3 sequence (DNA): TGCGCCAGCAGCCAAGATCAGACAGGGAAGAGGATTGGCTACACCTTC. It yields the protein CASSQDQTGKRIGYTF.

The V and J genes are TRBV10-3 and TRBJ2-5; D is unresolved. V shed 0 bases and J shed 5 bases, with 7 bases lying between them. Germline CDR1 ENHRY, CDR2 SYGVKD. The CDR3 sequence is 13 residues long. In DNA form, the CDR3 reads TGTGCCATCAGTGAGTCGTGGACGGAGACCCAGTACTTC. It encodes CAISESWTETQYF.

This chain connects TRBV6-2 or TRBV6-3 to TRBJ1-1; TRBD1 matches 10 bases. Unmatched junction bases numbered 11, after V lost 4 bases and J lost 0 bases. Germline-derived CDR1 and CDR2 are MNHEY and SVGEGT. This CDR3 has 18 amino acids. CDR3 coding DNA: TGTGCCAGCAGTTGGCTCTCGGGACAGGGGTTTATGAACACTGAAGCTTTCTTT. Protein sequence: CASSWLSGQGFMNTEAFF.

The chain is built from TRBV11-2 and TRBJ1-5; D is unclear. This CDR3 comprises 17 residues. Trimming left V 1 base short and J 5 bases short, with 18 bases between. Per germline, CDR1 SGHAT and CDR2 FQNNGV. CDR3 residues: CASSLGGRPATDQPQHF. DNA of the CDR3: TGTGCCAGCAGCTTAGGTGGTAGGCCCGCGACGGATCAGCCCCAGCATTTT.

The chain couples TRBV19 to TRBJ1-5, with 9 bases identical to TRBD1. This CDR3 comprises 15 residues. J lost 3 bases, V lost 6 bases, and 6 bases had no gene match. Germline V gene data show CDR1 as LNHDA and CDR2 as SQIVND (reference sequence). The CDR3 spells CASRTGTGHNQPQHF. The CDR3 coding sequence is TGTGCCAGTAGAACCGGGACAGGGCACAATCAGCCCCAGCATTTT.

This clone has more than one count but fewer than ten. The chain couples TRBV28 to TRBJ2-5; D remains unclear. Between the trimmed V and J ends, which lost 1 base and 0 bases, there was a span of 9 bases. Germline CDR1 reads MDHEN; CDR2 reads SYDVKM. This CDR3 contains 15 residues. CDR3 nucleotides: TGTGCCAGCAGTTTATTCGGTTGGAACCAAGAGACCCAGTACTTC. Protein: CASSLFGWNQETQYF. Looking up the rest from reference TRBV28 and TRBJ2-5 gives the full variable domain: DVKVTQSSRYLVKRTGEKVFLECVQDMDHENMFWYRQDPGLGLRLIYFSYDVKMKEKGDIPEGYSVSREKKERFSLILESASTNQTSMYLCASSLFGWNQETQYFGPGTRLLVL.

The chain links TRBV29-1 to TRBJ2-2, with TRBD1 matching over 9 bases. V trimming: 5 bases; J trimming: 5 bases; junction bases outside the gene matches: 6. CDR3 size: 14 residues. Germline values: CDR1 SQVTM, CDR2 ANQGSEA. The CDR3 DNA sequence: TGCAGCGTTCGACAGGGGGTCGATACCGGGGAGCTGTTTTTT. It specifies CSVRQGVDTGELFF.

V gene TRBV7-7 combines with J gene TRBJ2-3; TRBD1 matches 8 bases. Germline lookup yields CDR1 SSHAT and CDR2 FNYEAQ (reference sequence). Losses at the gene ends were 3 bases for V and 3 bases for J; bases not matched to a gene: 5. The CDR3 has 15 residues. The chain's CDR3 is CASSFGQGWTDTQYF. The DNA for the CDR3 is TGTGCCAGCAGCTTCGGACAGGGATGGACAGATACGCAGTATTTT.

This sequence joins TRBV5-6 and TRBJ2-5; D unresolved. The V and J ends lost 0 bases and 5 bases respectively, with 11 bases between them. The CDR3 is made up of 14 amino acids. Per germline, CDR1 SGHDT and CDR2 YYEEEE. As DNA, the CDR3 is TGTGCCAGCAGCTTGGATGCGAGTTTGGAGACCCAGTACTTC. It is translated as CASSLDASLETQYF.